The following is a TCR beta chain sequence with its context. What it binds is not known. These data belong to a study of cytomegalovirus exposure and HLA in healthy donors. Study-wide points: From TCR beta sequences, most subjects' HLA-A and HLA-B alleles were reportedly predicted accurately.

Germline V gene data show CDR1 as WSHSY and CDR2 as SAAADI. The CDR3 extends over 16 amino acids. Trimming took off 2 bases at V and 1 base at J, with 12 bases between the two ends. 60 Vbeta and 13 Jbeta primers were used in PCR. Measured with immunoSEQ multiplex PCR; TCRdb has only the in-frame clones, and not every one. This table has roughly 84,000 clones, 65% to 85% appearing once. V is TRBV10-2 and J is TRBJ2-1; D possibly corresponds to TRBD2 (6 bases). What was sequenced was PBMCs. This TCR was recovered from a man between 45 and 60 years old in good health and CMV-seronegative. CDR3 DNA: TGCGCCAGCAGTGAGCCGGTGGGAGGATCCTACAATGAGCAGTTCTTC. Amino acids: CASSEPVGGSYNEQFF.